These 30 T cell receptor beta chains came from one sample sequenced in a study of beta chain features in type 1 diabetes. General study points: Patients with Type 1 diabetes showed moderately but significantly shorter TCRB CDR3s in all four CD4+ subsets.

Expressed TCRB transcripts were sequenced after all isolated RNA was converted to cDNA. Profiled with immunoSEQ multiplex PCR; TCRdb holds only in-frame clones, not every one. The sample contains fewer than 55,000 clones, around 40% of which appear only once. Antigens of these TCRs are unknown. Sequenced: Tregs from blood. The source of these receptors is a man aged 25-45 years with type 1 diabetes.

This clone occurred a few times. The chain joins TRBV9 to TRBJ2-7; D is perhaps TRBD2 (5 bases). Trimming cost V 4 bases and J 0 bases, with 14 bases left between them. CDR1 and CDR2 from the germline V gene are SGDLS and YYNGEE. This CDR3 has 15 amino acids. In DNA, the CDR3 is TGTGCCAGCAGCCCCGGAGCGGTCCGCTCCTACGAGCAGTACTTC. Its translation is CASSPGAVRSYEQYF.

This clone was recorded a few times. The J gene is TRBJ1-2, the V gene TRBV7-6; no firm D call. The CDR3 has 13 residues. Between the trimmed V and J ends, which lost 0 bases and 8 bases, there was a span of 10 bases. CDR1 is SGHVS, CDR2 FNYEAQ, per germline. CDR3: CASSLALGRGYTF. CDR3 bases: TGTGCCAGCAGCTTAGCCCTAGGGAGGGGCTACACCTTC.

The rearrangement uses TRBV27 and TRBJ1-1, with a weak D call TRBD1 (5 bases). There are 14 residues in the CDR3. V lost 5 bases, J lost 6 bases, and 16 bases lay in between. CDR1 is MNHEY, CDR2 SMNVEV, per germline (reference sequence). Written as DNA, the CDR3 is TGTGCCAGCAGTCGGGAGGGGCGAGGCGCTGAAGCTTTCTTT. It yields the protein CASSREGRGAEAFF.

V gene TRBV5-4 combines with J gene TRBJ2-7; 14 positions match TRBD2. This CDR3 is 15 amino acids long. V dropped 4 bases and J dropped 7; count of bases not matched to a gene: 7. CDR1 is SGHNT and CDR2 is YYREEE in the germline V gene (reference sequence). The CDR3 coding sequence is TGTGCCAGCAGCGGTTCCGGACTAGCGGGAGGAGAGCAGTACTTC. Its translation is CASSGSGLAGGEQYF.

This clone was counted at least ten times. This sequence joins TRBV10-3 and TRBJ1-1, with D possibly matching TRBD1 (5 bases). The CDR3 is 13 residues long. Trimming removed 9 bases at V and 6 bases at J, with 17 bases between. The germline gives CDR1 ENHRY, CDR2 SYGVKD. The CDR3: CAMSGDRKAEAFF. In DNA form, the CDR3 reads TGTGCCATGAGCGGGGACCGTAAGGCTGAAGCTTTCTTT.

V and J are TRBV27 and TRBJ1-2; D is ambiguous. The germline V gene has CDR1 MNHEY and CDR2 SMNVEV (reference sequence). The CDR3 is 17 amino acids. Trimming took off 7 bases at V and 0 bases at J, with 21 bases between the two ends. CDR3 in DNA: TGTGCCAGCACCCCCATTGGTGCAGTTCCTGCTAACTATGGCTACACCTTC. Protein product: CASTPIGAVPANYGYTF.

In its sample, this clone ranks as medium-sized. The chain combines TRBV7-2 with TRBJ2-3; 10 bases are shared with TRBD2. CDR1 SGHTA and CDR2 FQGNSA come from the germline V gene. CDR3 length: 15 residues. V was clipped by 9 bases and J by 2 bases; unmatched bases: 8. DNA of the CDR3: TGTGCCAGTTCGACTAGCGGGTGGAACACAGATACGCAGTATTTT. As protein: CASSTSGWNTDTQYF. Looking up the rest from reference TRBV7-2 and TRBJ2-3 gives the full variable domain: GAGVSQSPSNKVTEKGKDVELRCDPISGHTALYWYRQSLGQGLEFLIYFQGNSAPDKSGLPSDRFSAERTGGSVSTLTIQRTQQEDSAVYLCASSTSGWNTDTQYFGPGTRLTVL.

The rearrangement uses TRBV27 and TRBJ2-5, with TRBD2 matching over 14 bases. The V gene's germline CDR1 is MNHEY and CDR2 SMNVEV (reference sequence). The CDR3 has 20 amino acids. The junction had 20 bases not matched to a gene; V was cut back by 7 bases and J by 4 bases. The CDR3 DNA is TGTGCCAGCATTCGGCCAGATAAGCAGACTAGCGGGAGGGCACCAGAGACCCAGTACTTC. Translating it yields CASIRPDKQTSGRAPETQYF.

This clone has just one count. V usage is TRBV4-3 and J usage is TRBJ2-1; 8 bases are a match to TRBD2. V lost 1 base to trimming and J lost 8 bases; unmatched junction nucleotides: 13. This CDR3 spans 17 amino acids. The germline V gene has CDR1 LGHNA and CDR2 YSLEER. The CDR3 nucleotides are TGCGCCAGCAGCCAAGTAGCCAGCGGGAGTTGGGTAGATGAGCAGTTCTTC. Residues: CASSQVASGSWVDEQFF.

The gene calls are TRBV7-2 and TRBJ2-7; D gene uncertain. Germline V gene lookup returns CDR1 SGHTA and CDR2 FQGNSA. The CDR3 is 15 amino acids. V shed 5 bases and J shed 1 base, with 15 bases lying between them. The CDR3 loop reads CASSTALTNSYEQYF. As DNA, the CDR3 is TGTGCCAGCAGCACCGCCCTGACAAATTCCTACGAGCAGTACTTC.

The chain carries TRBV28 and TRBJ2-2; the match to TRBD2 covers 7 bases. The ends lost 6 bases at V and 5 bases at J; junction bases unmatched: 6. Germline assignment: CDR1 MDHEN and CDR2 SYDVKM. This CDR3 is 14 amino acids long. In nucleotides, the CDR3 is TGTGCCAGCAGACTTGGCGGGAGTACCGGGGAGCTGTTTTTT. It specifies CASRLGGSTGELFF. The full variable domain, in which reference TRBV28 and TRBJ2-2 provide the parts outside the CDR3, is DVKVTQSSRYLVKRTGEKVFLECVQDMDHENMFWYRQDPGLGLRLIYFSYDVKMKEKGDIPEGYSVSREKKERFSLILESASTNQTSMYLCASRLGGSTGELFFGEGSRLTVL.

The chain carries TRBV19 and TRBJ2-3, with D maybe TRBD2 (6 bases). The CDR3 has 15 amino acids. V gave up 6 bases and J gave up 4 bases, with 17 bases separating them. Germline CDR1 and CDR2: LNHDA and SQIVND (reference sequence). CDR3 sequence (DNA): TGTGCCAGTAGCTCGGCGGGAAAAAGGGCAGATACGCAGTATTTT. Translation gives CASSSAGKRADTQYF.

This rearrangement joins TRBV7-8 to TRBJ2-5; 7 bases map to TRBD2. The CDR3 runs to 15 residues. The germline gives CDR1 SGHVS, CDR2 FQNEAQ. Trimming removed 4 bases from V and 3 bases from J; junction bases left unmatched: 8. CDR3 protein: CASSWRLAEEETQYF. CDR3 DNA sequence: TGTGCCAGCAGCTGGAGGCTAGCGGAAGAAGAGACCCAGTACTTC.

The chain employs TRBV28 and TRBJ2-1, with TRBD2 matching over 11 bases. J gave up 2 bases and V 5 bases, and 8 bases lay outside the gene matches. The CDR3 totals 17 residues. The germline CDR1 and CDR2 sequences are MDHEN and SYDVKM. The CDR3 DNA reads TGTGCCAGCAGTGGGACTAGCGGAGGTGGTCCCTACAATGAGCAGTTCTTC. Translation gives CASSGTSGGGPYNEQFF.

The chain uses TRBV28 and TRBJ2-7; no clear D gene. This CDR3 has 14 residues. Trimming took 5 bases from V and 0 from J, leaving 11 bases between them. Germline CDR1 MDHEN, CDR2 SYDVKM. The CDR3 region has the DNA TGTGCCAGCAGTATACTGCCGGGCTCCTACGAGCAGTACTTC. Residues: CASSILPGSYEQYF.

The chain links TRBV9 to TRBJ2-2; tentative D call: TRBD2 (7 bases). Per the germline V gene, CDR1 is SGDLS and CDR2 is YYNGEE. The CDR3 is 15 residues long. Trimming removed 0 bases at V and 5 bases at J, with 11 bases between. This CDR3 is CASSVEGGPTGELFF. CDR3 in DNA: TGTGCCAGCAGCGTAGAGGGGGGGCCGACCGGGGAGCTGTTTTTT.

The rearrangement joins TRBV5-1 to TRBJ1-1; TRBD1 agrees at 7 bases. In germline, CDR1 is SGHRS, CDR2 YFSETQ. Trimming at V came to 5 bases and at J to 0 bases, leaving 1 base not matched to a gene. This CDR3 has 13 residues. The CDR3 DNA reads as TGCGCCAGCAGACAGGGGCTGAACACTGAAGCTTTCTTT. Its translation is CASRQGLNTEAFF.

The rearrangement links TRBV7-9 to TRBJ2-5; TRBD2 is a possible D gene (6 bases). This CDR3 has 14 amino acids. V was shortened by 5 bases and J by 0 bases, with 10 bases between the two germline ends. Germline CDR1 SEHNR, CDR2 FQNEAQ (reference sequence). CDR3 DNA sequence: TGTGCCAGCAGCCAACGGGGGTACCAAGAGACCCAGTACTTC. Its protein is CASSQRGYQETQYF.

V and J are TRBV27 and TRBJ2-3; tentative D call: TRBD2 (5 bases). Germline CDR1 MNHEY, CDR2 SMNVEV (reference sequence). The CDR3 sequence is 14 residues long. V was cut by 4 bases and J by 3 bases, with 11 bases left in between. CDR3 in amino acids: CASSSGAATDTQYF. In DNA form, the CDR3 reads TGTGCCAGCAGTTCAGGAGCGGCAACAGATACGCAGTATTTT.

The V gene is TRBV6-5, the J gene TRBJ1-1; D is perhaps TRBD1 (5 bases). Trimming stripped 3 bases from V and 5 bases from J, with 13 bases between. CDR1 and CDR2 from the germline V gene are MNHEY and SVGAGI. The CDR3 spans 14 residues. The CDR3 sequence is CASSYGGSITEAFF. The CDR3 DNA is TGTGCCAGCAGTTATGGGGGGTCAATTACTGAAGCTTTCTTT.

V gene TRBV14 combines with J gene TRBJ1-2, with D unclear. V gave up 6 bases and J gave up 4 bases, with 12 bases separating them. This CDR3 contains 13 residues. Germline CDR1 and CDR2: SGHDN and FVKESK. The CDR3 loop is CASSRTRAYGYTF. CDR3 in DNA: TGTGCCAGCAGTCGGACGAGGGCCTATGGCTACACCTTC.

This chain joins TRBV7-6 and TRBJ2-1; the D gene is possibly TRBD1 (6 bases). Trimming pared 1 base from V and 8 bases from J, leaving 21 bases between. Per the germline V gene, CDR1 is SGHVS and CDR2 is FNYEAQ. The CDR3 loop spans 17 amino acids. CDR3 nucleotide sequence: TGTGCCAGCAGCTTAGGGGCAGGCCCCGCGAAGGGGGATGAGCAGTTCTTC. It specifies CASSLGAGPAKGDEQFF.

V gene TRBV28 combines with J gene TRBJ2-2, with D maybe TRBD1 (5 bases). Germline CDR1 and CDR2: MDHEN and SYDVKM. The V gene lost 5 bases and the J gene lost 6 bases, with 16 bases spanning the gap. This CDR3 is built from 15 residues. Written as DNA, the CDR3 is TGTGCCAGCAGTCACCGGACATATAGTCCCGGGGAGCTGTTTTTT. Translated, it gives CASSHRTYSPGELFF.

V usage is TRBV28 and J usage is TRBJ2-5, with 7 bases matching TRBD1. With the DNA end fitting TRBJ2-7 better, the J assignment may be wrong. The germline V gene encodes CDR1 MDHEN and CDR2 SYDVKM. The CDR3 has 14 residues. The CDR3 bases are TGTGCCAGCCGGGACAGCCGAGGCTCCTACGAGCAGTACTTC. As protein: CASRDSRGSYEQYF.

In its sample, this clone was seen a few times. The chain links TRBV4-2 to TRBJ1-5; 9 bases are a match to TRBD1. Germline CDR1 reads LGHNA; CDR2 reads YNFKEQ. V shed 5 bases, J shed 5 bases, and the junction held 13 bases outside the gene matches. This CDR3 is built from 17 residues. The CDR3: CASSDRDRDRADQPQHF. CDR3 bases: TGTGCCAGCAGCGACCGGGACAGGGACCGAGCGGATCAGCCCCAGCATTTT.

The chain carries TRBV5-1 and TRBJ2-1, with 10 bases that match TRBD2. Germline CDR1 and CDR2: SGHRS and YFSETQ. The V segment lost 6 bases and the J segment 0 bases; nucleotides outside the gene matches: 6. The CDR3 extends over 16 amino acids. The CDR3 spells CASTLAGGISYNEQFF. In DNA, the CDR3 is TGCGCCAGCACCTTAGCGGGAGGTATCTCCTACAATGAGCAGTTCTTC.

The CDR3 DNA is TGTGCCAGCAGCGTCGGGGAGCATGATTCACCCCTCCACTTT. Its protein is CASSVGEHDSPLHF. The V gene is TRBV9, the J gene TRBJ1-6; no definite D call. Germline CDR1 reads SGDLS; CDR2 reads YYNGEE. The V end was cut by 2 bases, the J end by 8 bases, with 11 bases between. The CDR3 loop spans 14 amino acids. Looking up the rest from reference TRBV9 and TRBJ1-6 gives the full variable domain: DSGVTQTPKHLITATGQRVTLRCSPRSGDLSVYWYQQSLDQGLQFLIQYYNGEERAKGNILERFSAQQFPDLHSELNLSSLELGDSALYFCASSVGEHDSPLHFGNGTRLTVT.

V gene TRBV7-3 combines with J gene TRBJ2-2; TRBD1 is a possible D gene (5 bases). V was shortened by 5 bases and J by 5 bases, with 21 bases between the two germline ends. Looked up from germline, CDR1 is SGHTA and CDR2 is FQGTGA. The CDR3 totals 17 residues. The CDR3 protein is CASSPGPGQGWTGELFF. Here the CDR3 DNA reads TGTGCCAGCAGCCCCGGGCCCGGACAAGGTTGGACCGGGGAGCTGTTTTTT.

The chain has TRBV7-3 and TRBJ2-3; TRBD2 agrees at 8 bases. This CDR3 region has 19 residues. Germline loops: CDR1 SGHTA, CDR2 FQGTGA. V shed 1 base and J 0 bases; nucleotides not matched to a gene: 12. CDR3 nucleotides: TGTGCCAGCAGCTTAATACCAAGCGGGAGTTACCGTAGCACAGATACGCAGTATTTT. It codes for CASSLIPSGSYRSTDTQYF.

The chain uses TRBV5-1 and TRBJ2-1; D might be TRBD1 (7 bases). From germline, CDR1 is SGHRS and CDR2 YFSETQ. Trimming pared 2 bases from V and 4 bases from J, leaving 19 bases between. CDR3 size: 17 residues. This CDR3 reads CASSFGQGDGSYNEQFF. In nucleotides, the CDR3 is TGCGCCAGCAGCTTTGGGCAGGGGGACGGGAGTTACAATGAGCAGTTCTTC.